This T cell receptor beta chain was identified during a study of cytomegalovirus exposure and HLA in healthy donors. Study-wide results and limits: One cluster of highly shared sequence variants probably arose as a sequencing artifact. A few chains tied to CMV proved CMV antigen-specific in vitro.

CDR1 is MNHNS, CDR2 SASEGT, per germline. V was shortened by 8 bases and J by 2 bases, with 4 bases between the two germline ends. The CDR3 loop spans 11 amino acids. PCR was performed using 60 Vbeta and 13 Jbeta primers. Authors' methods: The authors later counted roughly 77 million unique TCR beta chains, 9.5 million to 11 million of them shared. Here immunoSEQ multiplex PCR was the method, and the copy in TCRdb shows in-frame clones only, minus some. The V and J calls and clone size come from that table; D and trimming were worked out from the DNA. The profile covers about 210,000 clones, with roughly 80% appearing a single time and about 3% taken by the ten largest. With respect to this clone: No antigen is known for it.

This receptor was obtained from a man in his forties or fifties in good health and CMV-seropositive. V usage is TRBV6-1 and J usage is TRBJ2-1; D uncertain. The sequenced sample was PBMCs. The CDR3, as DNA: TGTGCCAGCCGGGCCTACAATGAGCAGTTCTTC. This encodes CASRAYNEQFF.